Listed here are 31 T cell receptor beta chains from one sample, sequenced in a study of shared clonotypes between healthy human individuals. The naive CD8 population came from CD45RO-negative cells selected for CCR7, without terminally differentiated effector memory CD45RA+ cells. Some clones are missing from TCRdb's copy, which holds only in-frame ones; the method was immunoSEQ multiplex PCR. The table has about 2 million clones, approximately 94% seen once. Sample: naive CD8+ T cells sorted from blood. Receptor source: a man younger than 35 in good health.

As DNA, the CDR3 is TGTGCCAGCAGCTTTAGGACGGGGGGGCAAGAGACCCAGTACTTC. It translates to CASSFRTGGQETQYF. The rearrangement joins TRBV7-9 to TRBJ2-5; 8 bases match TRBD2. The V and J ends lost 3 bases and 2 bases, in that order; junction bases with no gene match: 5. This CDR3 has 15 residues. Germline V CDR1 and CDR2: SEHNR, FQNEAQ (reference sequence).

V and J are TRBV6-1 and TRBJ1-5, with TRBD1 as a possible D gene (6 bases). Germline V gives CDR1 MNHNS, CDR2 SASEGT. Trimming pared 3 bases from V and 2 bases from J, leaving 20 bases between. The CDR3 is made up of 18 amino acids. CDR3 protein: CASSEGGGGVKGNQPQHF. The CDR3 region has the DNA TGTGCCAGCAGTGAGGGCGGAGGGGGGGTGAAGGGCAATCAGCCCCAGCATTTT.

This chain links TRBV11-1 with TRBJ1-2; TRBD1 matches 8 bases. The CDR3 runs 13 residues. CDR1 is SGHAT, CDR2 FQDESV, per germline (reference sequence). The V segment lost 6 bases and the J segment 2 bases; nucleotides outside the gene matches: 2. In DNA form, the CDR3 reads TGTGCCAGCAGACGGACAGGGAACTATGGCTACACCTTC. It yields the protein CASRRTGNYGYTF.

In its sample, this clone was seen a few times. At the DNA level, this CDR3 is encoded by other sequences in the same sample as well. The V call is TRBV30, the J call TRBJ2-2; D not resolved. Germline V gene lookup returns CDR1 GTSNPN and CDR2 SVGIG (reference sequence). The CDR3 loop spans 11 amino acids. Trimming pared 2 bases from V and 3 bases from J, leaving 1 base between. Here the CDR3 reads CAWSYTGELFF. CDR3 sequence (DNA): TGTGCCTGGAGTTACACCGGGGAGCTGTTTTTT.

The CDR3 reads CASSLTGTGRYEQYF. The CDR3, as DNA: TGTGCCAGCAGTTTAACCGGGACAGGGAGATACGAGCAGTACTTC. The rearrangement uses TRBV27 and TRBJ2-7; the match to TRBD1 covers 9 bases. Germline lookup yields CDR1 MNHEY and CDR2 SMNVEV (reference sequence). This CDR3 region has 15 residues. The trim removed 2 bases at V and 4 bases at J, leaving 6 bases unmatched.

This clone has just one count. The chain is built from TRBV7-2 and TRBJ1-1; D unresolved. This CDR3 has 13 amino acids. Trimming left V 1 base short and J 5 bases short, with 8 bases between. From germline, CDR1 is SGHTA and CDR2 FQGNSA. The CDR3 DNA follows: TGTGCCAGCAGCTTAGTGGGAAAAACTGAAGCTTTCTTT. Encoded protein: CASSLVGKTEAFF. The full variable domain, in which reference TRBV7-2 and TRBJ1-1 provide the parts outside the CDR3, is GAGVSQSPSNKVTEKGKDVELRCDPISGHTALYWYRQSLGQGLEFLIYFQGNSAPDKSGLPSDRFSAERTGGSVSTLTIQRTQQEDSAVYLCASSLVGKTEAFFGQGTRLTVV.

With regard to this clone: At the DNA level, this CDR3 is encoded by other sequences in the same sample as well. The CDR3 loop reads CASSPLRGEYEQYF. DNA for the CDR3: TGTGCCAGCAGCCCTTTGCGGGGGGAGTACGAGCAGTACTTC. J is TRBJ2-7 and V is TRBV6-5; TRBD2 agrees at 8 bases. V lost 6 bases, J lost 4 bases, and 8 bases stayed unmatched. CDR1 and CDR2 from the germline V gene are MNHEY and SVGAGI. CDR3 length: 14 amino acids.

DNA of the CDR3: TGTGCCAGCAGCGGAGGGGTTAATCAGCCCCAGCATTTT. The encoded protein is CASSGGVNQPQHF. The chain combines TRBV5-6 with TRBJ1-5, with a weak D call TRBD1 (5 bases). In germline, CDR1 is SGHDT, CDR2 YYEEEE. V dropped 4 bases and J dropped 4 bases, with 9 bases sitting between them. The CDR3 has 13 residues.

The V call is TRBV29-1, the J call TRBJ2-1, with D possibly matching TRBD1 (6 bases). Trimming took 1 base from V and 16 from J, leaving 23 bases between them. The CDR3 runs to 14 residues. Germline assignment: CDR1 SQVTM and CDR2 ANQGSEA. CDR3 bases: TGCAGCGTTGAAGGTTCGACAGGCGTACTTCTGAATTTCTTC. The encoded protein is CSVEGSTGVLLNFF.

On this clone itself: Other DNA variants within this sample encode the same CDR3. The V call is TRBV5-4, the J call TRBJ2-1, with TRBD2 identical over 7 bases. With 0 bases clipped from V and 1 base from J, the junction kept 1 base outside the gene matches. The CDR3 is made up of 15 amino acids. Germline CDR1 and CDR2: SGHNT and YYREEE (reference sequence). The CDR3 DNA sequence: TGTGCCAGCAGCTTGGAGGGAGGGTCCTACAATGAGCAGTTCTTC. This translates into CASSLEGGSYNEQFF.

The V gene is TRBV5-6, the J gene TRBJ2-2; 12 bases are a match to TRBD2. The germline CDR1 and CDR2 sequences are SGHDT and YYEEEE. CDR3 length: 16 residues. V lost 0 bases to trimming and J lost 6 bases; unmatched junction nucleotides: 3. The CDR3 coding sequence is TGTGCCAGCAGCTTGGGACTAGCGGGAGACGCCGGGGAGCTGTTTTTT. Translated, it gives CASSLGLAGDAGELFF.

The CDR3 region has the DNA TGTGCCAGCAGTGGGTCTTCGAGTCTGTCCTACGAGCAGTACTTC. Amino acids: CASSGSSSLSYEQYF. The chain employs TRBV2 and TRBJ2-7; no firm D call. Germline V gene lookup returns CDR1 SNHLY and CDR2 FYNNEI. With 4 bases removed from V and 1 base from J, the gap between germline ends came to 14 bases. This CDR3 has 15 amino acids.

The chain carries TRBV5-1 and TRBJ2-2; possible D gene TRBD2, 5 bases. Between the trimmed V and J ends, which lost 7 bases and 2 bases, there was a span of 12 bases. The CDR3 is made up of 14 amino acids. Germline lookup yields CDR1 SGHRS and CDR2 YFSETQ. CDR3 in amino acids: CASYNRGNTGELFF. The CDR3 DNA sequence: TGCGCCAGCTATAATCGGGGAAACACCGGGGAGCTGTTTTTT.

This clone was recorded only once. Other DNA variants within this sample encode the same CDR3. CDR3 DNA sequence: TGCGCCAGCAGCTTGGCAGGGTCGTCCTACGAGCAGTACTTC. This encodes CASSLAGSSYEQYF. The chain joins TRBV5-1 to TRBJ2-7; TRBD1 might be the D (5 bases). The germline gives CDR1 SGHRS, CDR2 YFSETQ. Trimming removed 0 bases from V and 1 base from J, with 8 bases in between. The CDR3 consists of 14 residues.

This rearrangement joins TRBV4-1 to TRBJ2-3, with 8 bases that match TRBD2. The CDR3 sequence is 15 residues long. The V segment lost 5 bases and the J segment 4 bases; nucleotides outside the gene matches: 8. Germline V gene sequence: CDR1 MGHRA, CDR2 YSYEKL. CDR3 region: CASSFGGVSADTQYF. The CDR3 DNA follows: TGCGCCAGCAGCTTCGGGGGGGTATCAGCAGATACGCAGTATTTT.

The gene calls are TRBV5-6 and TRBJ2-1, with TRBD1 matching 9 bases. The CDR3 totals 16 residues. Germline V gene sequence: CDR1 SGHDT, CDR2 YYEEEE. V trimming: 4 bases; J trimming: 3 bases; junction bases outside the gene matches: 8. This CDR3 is CASSRGQGINYNEQFF. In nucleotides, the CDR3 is TGTGCCAGCAGCCGCGGACAGGGGATAAACTACAATGAGCAGTTCTTC.

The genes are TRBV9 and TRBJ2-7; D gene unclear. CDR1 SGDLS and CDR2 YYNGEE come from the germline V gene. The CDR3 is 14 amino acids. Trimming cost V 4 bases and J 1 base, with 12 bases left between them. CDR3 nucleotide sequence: TGTGCCAGCAGCTTCGACGGATCTTCCTACGAGCAGTACTTC. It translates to CASSFDGSSYEQYF.

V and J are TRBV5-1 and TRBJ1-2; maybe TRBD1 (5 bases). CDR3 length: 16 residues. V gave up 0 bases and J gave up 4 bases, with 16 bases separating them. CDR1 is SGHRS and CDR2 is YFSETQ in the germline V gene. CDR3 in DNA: TGCGCCAGCAGCTTGGATAGCCCAGGGAGGGTCTATGGCTACACCTTC. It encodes CASSLDSPGRVYGYTF. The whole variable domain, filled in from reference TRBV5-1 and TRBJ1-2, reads KAGVTQTPRYLIKTRGQQVTLSCSPISGHRSVSWYQQTPGQGLQFLFEYFSETQRNKGNFPGRFSGRQFSNSRSEMNVSTLELGDSALYLCASSLDSPGRVYGYTFGSGTRLTVV.

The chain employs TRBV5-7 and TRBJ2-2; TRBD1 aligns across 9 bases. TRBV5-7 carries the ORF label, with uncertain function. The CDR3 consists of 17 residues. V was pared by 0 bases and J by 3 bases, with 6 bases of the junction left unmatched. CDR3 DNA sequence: TGTGCCAGCAGCTTGGAGGGAAGGACAGGGGACACCGGGGAGCTGTTTTTT. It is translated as CASSLEGRTGDTGELFF.

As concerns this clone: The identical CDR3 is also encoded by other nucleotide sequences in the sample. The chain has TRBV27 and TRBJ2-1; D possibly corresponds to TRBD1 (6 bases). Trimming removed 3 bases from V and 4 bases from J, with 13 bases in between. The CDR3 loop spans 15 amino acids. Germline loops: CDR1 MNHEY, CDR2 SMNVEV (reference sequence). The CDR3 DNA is TGTGCCAGCAGTTTGGCAGGGGATGGGTACAATGAGCAGTTCTTC. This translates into CASSLAGDGYNEQFF.

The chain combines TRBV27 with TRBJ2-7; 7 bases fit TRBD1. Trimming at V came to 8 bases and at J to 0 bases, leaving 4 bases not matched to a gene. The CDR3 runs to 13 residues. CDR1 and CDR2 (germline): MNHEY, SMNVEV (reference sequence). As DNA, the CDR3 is TGTGCCAGCGGCACAGGGGACTCCTACGAGCAGTACTTC. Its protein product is CASGTGDSYEQYF.

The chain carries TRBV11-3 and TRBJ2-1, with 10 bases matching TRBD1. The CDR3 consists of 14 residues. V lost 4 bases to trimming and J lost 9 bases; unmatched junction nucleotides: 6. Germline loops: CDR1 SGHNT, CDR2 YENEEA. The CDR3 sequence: CASSSGQGWGEQFF. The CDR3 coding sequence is TGTGCCAGCAGCTCGGGACAGGGGTGGGGTGAGCAGTTCTTC.

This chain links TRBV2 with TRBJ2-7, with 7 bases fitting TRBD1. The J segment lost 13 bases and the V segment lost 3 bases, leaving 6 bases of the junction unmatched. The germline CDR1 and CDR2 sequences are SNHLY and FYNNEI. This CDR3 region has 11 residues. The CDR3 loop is CASSDSDRPYF. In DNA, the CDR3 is TGTGCCAGCAGTGACTCGGACAGGCCCTACTTC.

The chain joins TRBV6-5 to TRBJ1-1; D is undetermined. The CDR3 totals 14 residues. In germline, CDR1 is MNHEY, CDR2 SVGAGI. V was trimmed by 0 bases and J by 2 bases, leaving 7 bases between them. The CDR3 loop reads CASSYSQTNTEAFF. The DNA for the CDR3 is TGTGCCAGCAGTTACTCCCAGACCAACACTGAAGCTTTCTTT.

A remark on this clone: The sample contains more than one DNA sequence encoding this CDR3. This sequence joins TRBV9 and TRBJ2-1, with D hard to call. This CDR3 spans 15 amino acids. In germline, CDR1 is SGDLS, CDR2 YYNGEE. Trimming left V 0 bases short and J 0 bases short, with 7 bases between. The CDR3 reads CASSVGVTSYNEQFF. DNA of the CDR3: TGTGCCAGCAGCGTAGGGGTGACCTCCTACAATGAGCAGTTCTTC.

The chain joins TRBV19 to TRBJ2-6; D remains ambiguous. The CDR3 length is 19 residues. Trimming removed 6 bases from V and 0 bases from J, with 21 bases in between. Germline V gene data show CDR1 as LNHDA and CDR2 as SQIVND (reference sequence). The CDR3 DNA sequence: TGTGCCAGTAGAAGTTTCATTCCGGCACAAAGCTCTGGGGCCAACGTCCTGACTTTC. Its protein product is CASRSFIPAQSSGANVLTF.

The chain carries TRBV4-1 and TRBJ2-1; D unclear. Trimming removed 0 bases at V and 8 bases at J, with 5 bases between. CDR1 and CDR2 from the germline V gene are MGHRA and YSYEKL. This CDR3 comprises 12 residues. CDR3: CASSQDFYEQFF. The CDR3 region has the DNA TGCGCCAGCAGCCAAGATTTTTATGAGCAGTTCTTC.

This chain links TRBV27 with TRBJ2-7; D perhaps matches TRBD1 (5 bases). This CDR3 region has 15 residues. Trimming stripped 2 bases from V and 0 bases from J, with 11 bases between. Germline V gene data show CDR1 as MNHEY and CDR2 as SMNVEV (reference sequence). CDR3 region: CASSLGADTSYEQYF. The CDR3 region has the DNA TGTGCCAGCAGTTTAGGGGCAGATACCTCCTACGAGCAGTACTTC.

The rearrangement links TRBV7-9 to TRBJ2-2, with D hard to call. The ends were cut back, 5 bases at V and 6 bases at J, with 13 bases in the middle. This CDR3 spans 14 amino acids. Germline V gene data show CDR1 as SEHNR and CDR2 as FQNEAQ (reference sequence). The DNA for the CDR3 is TGTGCCAGCAGCCCAGTTGGGGTCTCCGGGGAGCTGTTTTTT. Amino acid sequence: CASSPVGVSGELFF.

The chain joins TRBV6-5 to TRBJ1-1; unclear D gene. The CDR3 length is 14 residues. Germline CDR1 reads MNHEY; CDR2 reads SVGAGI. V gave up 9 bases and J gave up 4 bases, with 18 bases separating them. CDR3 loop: CASSVTPEGTEAFF. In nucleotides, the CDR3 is TGTGCCAGTTCCGTGACGCCCGAGGGCACTGAAGCTTTCTTT.

DNA of the CDR3: TGCGCCAGCAGCTTGGACAGCACCGGGGAGCTGTTTTTT. Translating gives CASSLDSTGELFF. The chain joins TRBV5-1 to TRBJ2-2; D unresolved. V was trimmed by 0 bases and J by 4 bases, leaving 4 bases between them. This CDR3 is 13 amino acids long. Looked up from germline, CDR1 is SGHRS and CDR2 is YFSETQ.